Shown below are 25 T cell receptor beta chains from a single sample sequenced in a study of early T cells in non-severe SARS-CoV-2 infection. TCRdb re-derived calls from the 5' RACE reads in MiXCR, one entry per CDR3 protein. Among 80,000 or so distinct CDR3 sequences listed, 9.5% to 15% were seen once. The sequenced sample was whole blood. The receptors come from an adult who was a healthcare worker with PCR-confirmed SARS-CoV-2 infection or an uninfected control (not recorded which).

The chain uses TRBV9 and TRBJ2-3; D might be TRBD2 (6 bases). The V gene lost 0 bases and the J gene lost 6 bases, with 11 bases spanning the gap. This CDR3 comprises 14 residues. From germline, CDR1 is SGDLS and CDR2 YYNGEE. The CDR3 loop is CASSVGLGSDTQYF. The CDR3 DNA is TGTGCCAGCAGCGTAGGACTAGGGTCGGATACGCAGTATTTT.

The chain recombines TRBV12-3 or TRBV12-4 with TRBJ2-5; D is unresolved. The CDR3 contains 15 residues. The germline V and J ends were trimmed by 3 bases and 2 bases, with 13 bases remaining between them. CDR3 nucleotide sequence: TGTGCCAGCAGTTTTCGGGCAGCTTGGCAAGAGACCCAGTACTTC. Amino acid sequence: CASSFRAAWQETQYF.

The chain carries TRBV11-2 and TRBJ2-1, with D possibly matching TRBD1 (5 bases). V was cut by 0 bases and J by 8 bases, with 8 bases left in between. The CDR3 sequence is 13 residues long. CDR1 and CDR2 from the germline V gene are SGHAT and FQNNGV. CDR3 DNA: TGTGCCAGCAGCTTAGATATAGGGGATGAGCAGTTCTTC. It is translated as CASSLDIGDEQFF.

With respect to this clonotype: A clone one base away is much larger, so this may be a read error. The V and J genes are TRBV12-3 or TRBV12-4 and TRBJ2-5; D gene unclear. Trimming cost V 8 bases and J 9 bases, with 19 bases left between them. CDR3 length: 13 residues. CDR3 protein: CASGIDQDQSQYF. The CDR3 DNA reads TGTGCCAGCGGGATAGATCAAGACCAGTCCCAGTACTTC.

V usage is TRBV29-1 and J usage is TRBJ2-7; TRBD2 agrees at 10 bases. The V gene end was trimmed by 5 bases and the J gene end by 5 bases; junction bases not matched to a gene: 12. Germline V gives CDR1 SQVTM, CDR2 ANQGSEA. CDR3 length: 15 residues. The CDR3, as DNA: TGCAGCGTTTATAGCGGGAGGCCGACTGTCGACGAGCAGTACTTC. This sequence encodes CSVYSGRPTVDEQYF.

The chain carries TRBV28 and TRBJ1-2; D gene uncertain. The germline V gene has CDR1 MDHEN and CDR2 SYDVKM. The CDR3 length is 14 residues. V shed 5 bases and J shed 3 bases, with 13 bases lying between them. The CDR3 loop reads CASSPGRKHYGYTF. Here the CDR3 DNA reads TGTGCCAGCAGTCCCGGAAGAAAGCACTATGGCTACACCTTC.

V gene TRBV29-1 combines with J gene TRBJ2-4; a weak D match, TRBD2 (5 bases). V lost 3 bases and J 6 bases, leaving 12 bases between the germline ends. CDR1 and CDR2 (germline): SQVTM, ANQGSEA. The CDR3 has 13 amino acids. In DNA, the CDR3 is TGCAGCGTTGAGATGGCGGGCCCAAACATTCAGTACTTC. It is translated as CSVEMAGPNIQYF.

This clonotype ranks as large. V and J are TRBV18 and TRBJ1-2, with D perhaps TRBD1 (5 bases). The CDR3 totals 14 residues. Trimming cost V 0 bases and J 0 bases, with 5 bases left between them. CDR1 KGHSH and CDR2 LQKENI come from the germline V gene. CDR3: CASSPPDTNYGYTF. Written as DNA, the CDR3 is TGTGCCAGCTCACCACCGGACACTAACTATGGCTACACCTTC. Supplemented by reference TRBV18 and TRBJ1-2, the full variable domain reads NAGVMQNPRHLVRRRGQEARLRCSPMKGHSHVYWYRQLPEEGLKFMVYLQKENIIDESGMPKERFSAEFPKEGPSILRIQQVVRGDSAAYFCASSPPDTNYGYTFGSGTRLTVV.

The rearrangement links TRBV2 to TRBJ2-2; TRBD2 is a possible D gene (5 bases). CDR1 is SNHLY, CDR2 FYNNEI, per germline. Trimming pared 7 bases from V and 4 bases from J, leaving 19 bases between. The CDR3 is made up of 16 amino acids. CDR3 in DNA: TGTGCCAGCAAGAGAGAGAAGGACTCGGGCACCGGGGAGCTGTTTTTT. It specifies CASKREKDSGTGELFF.

This clonotype was counted only a few times. The V gene is TRBV27, the J gene TRBJ1-1; tentatively, D is TRBD1 (6 bases). This CDR3 is built from 14 residues. The V gene's germline CDR1 is MNHEY and CDR2 SMNVEV (reference sequence). Between the trimmed V and J ends, which lost 2 bases and 0 bases, there was a span of 7 bases. As DNA, the CDR3 is TGTGCCAGCAGTTTAAACAGGGTGAACACTGAAGCTTTCTTT. Residues: CASSLNRVNTEAFF.

The genes are TRBV18 and TRBJ2-1, with a possible D match to TRBD2 (5 bases). This CDR3 has 16 amino acids. Germline V CDR1 and CDR2: KGHSH, LQKENI. Trimming took 3 bases from V and 5 from J, leaving 17 bases between them. The CDR3 sequence is CASSPLRTQNHNEQFF. The CDR3 DNA reads as TGTGCCAGCTCACCCCTCCGGACTCAGAACCACAATGAGCAGTTCTTC.

V gene TRBV7-3 combines with J gene TRBJ2-5; 9 bases fit TRBD2. The V gene's germline CDR1 is SGHTA and CDR2 FQGTGA. The V gene end was trimmed by 5 bases and the J gene end by 4 bases; junction bases not matched to a gene: 5. This CDR3 is 14 amino acids long. As DNA, the CDR3 is TGTGCCAGCAGCGCTAGCGGGATGGGAGAGACCCAGTACTTC. This encodes CASSASGMGETQYF.

This clonotype showed up many times. The J gene is TRBJ2-7, the V gene TRBV2, with D maybe TRBD1 (6 bases). Germline CDR1 is SNHLY and CDR2 is FYNNEI. The CDR3 has 13 amino acids. V was cut by 7 bases and J by 4 bases, with 14 bases left in between. CDR3 in amino acids: CASTRQAMYEQYF. The DNA of the CDR3 is TGTGCCAGCACCAGACAGGCCATGTACGAGCAGTACTTC. Using reference TRBV2 and TRBJ2-7 for the parts outside the CDR3, the full variable domain is EPEVTQTPSHQVTQMGQEVILRCVPISNHLYFYWYRQILGQKVEFLVSFYNNEISEKSEIFDDQFSVERPDGSNFTLKIRSTKLEDSAMYFCASTRQAMYEQYFGPGTRLTVT.

The chain employs TRBV11-2 and TRBJ2-7, with a weak D call TRBD2 (5 bases). Germline V gene sequence: CDR1 SGHAT, CDR2 FQNNGV. The V end lost 6 bases, the J end lost 5 bases, and 14 bases lay between the germline ends. The CDR3 is 13 amino acids. CDR3: CASRYFGVHEQYF. In nucleotides, the CDR3 is TGTGCCAGCAGGTACTTCGGGGTCCACGAGCAGTACTTC.

This clonotype was found many times. The chain uses TRBV5-1 and TRBJ2-5; 10 positions match TRBD2. The CDR3 is 14 amino acids. Germline V lookup: CDR1 SGHRS, CDR2 YFSETQ. V shed 1 base and J 5 bases; nucleotides not matched to a gene: 2. This CDR3 is CASSLTSGKETQYF. CDR3 coding DNA: TGCGCCAGCAGCTTGACTAGCGGGAAGGAGACCCAGTACTTC.

The sample holds a few counts of this clonotype. The rearrangement links TRBV20-1 to TRBJ2-4, with D possibly being TRBD1 (6 bases). Deletions cut 5 bases from V and 0 bases from J, with 11 bases between. Germline V lookup: CDR1 DFQATT, CDR2 SNEGSKA (reference sequence). CDR3 length equals 14 residues. The CDR3 bases are TGCAGTGCTTACGGACAGCTAGCCAAAAACATTCAGTACTTC. It codes for CSAYGQLAKNIQYF.

This chain connects TRBV29-1 to TRBJ2-7, with 7 bases matching TRBD1. V lost 7 bases, J lost 0 bases, and 6 bases stayed unmatched. Germline CDR1 reads SQVTM; CDR2 reads ANQGSEA. The CDR3 extends over 13 amino acids. The CDR3 bases are TGCAGCGCCCAGACAGGGAGCTCCTACGAGCAGTACTTC. Translation: CSAQTGSSYEQYF.

The V gene is TRBV5-1, the J gene TRBJ1-4; D is unresolved. The CDR3 is 14 amino acids. Germline CDR1 and CDR2: SGHRS and YFSETQ. V was cut by 0 bases and J by 5 bases, with 8 bases left in between. The CDR3 sequence: CASSLGQVNEKLFF. CDR3 nucleotide sequence: TGCGCCAGCAGCTTGGGTCAAGTAAATGAAAAACTGTTTTTT. Drawing the rest from reference TRBV5-1 and TRBJ1-4, the complete variable domain is KAGVTQTPRYLIKTRGQQVTLSCSPISGHRSVSWYQQTPGQGLQFLFEYFSETQRNKGNFPGRFSGRQFSNSRSEMNVSTLELGDSALYLCASSLGQVNEKLFFGSGTQLSVL.

This clonotype has just a few counts. The chain links TRBV7-6 to TRBJ2-7, with 7 bases fitting TRBD1. The CDR3 spans 14 residues. CDR1 and CDR2 (germline): SGHVS, FNYEAQ. The ends lost 5 bases at V and 2 bases at J; junction bases unmatched: 6. The CDR3 loop reads CASSGTGVAYEQYF. The CDR3 bases are TGTGCCAGCAGCGGTACAGGGGTAGCCTACGAGCAGTACTTC.

This clonotype was recorded many times. This chain joins TRBV24-1 and TRBJ2-3, with a weak D call TRBD2 (5 bases). The CDR3 totals 15 residues. Per germline, CDR1 KGHDR and CDR2 SFDVKD. V gave up 0 bases and J gave up 0 bases, with 6 bases separating them. The CDR3 nucleotides read TGTGCCACCAGTGATTTGGGAGGAAGCACAGATACGCAGTATTTT. Its protein product is CATSDLGGSTDTQYF.

The rearrangement uses TRBV20-1 and TRBJ2-3; D possibly uses TRBD1 or TRBD2 (6 bases each). Germline V CDR1 and CDR2: DFQATT, SNEGSKA (reference sequence). The V end lost 6 bases, the J end lost 2 bases, and 21 bases lay between the germline ends. CDR3 size: 16 residues. CDR3 nucleotide sequence: TGCAGTGCCCACGATTCGACGGGGGCTAACACAGATACGCAGTATTTT. Translated, it gives CSAHDSTGANTDTQYF.

The chain is built from TRBV4-2 and TRBJ2-3; D call uncertain. CDR3 length equals 14 residues. Trimming shortened V by 3 bases and J by 0 bases, and 7 bases separated the two germline ends. Looked up from germline, CDR1 is LGHNA and CDR2 is YNFKEQ. CDR3 sequence reads: CASSHEGSTDTQYF. The CDR3 coding sequence is TGTGCCAGCAGCCATGAAGGTAGCACAGATACGCAGTATTTT.

This chain connects TRBV7-9 to TRBJ1-5; a weak D match, TRBD1 (5 bases). The CDR3 runs 15 residues. Trimming took off 4 bases at V and 1 base at J, with 11 bases between the two ends. The germline V gene has CDR1 SEHNR and CDR2 FQNEAQ (reference sequence). The CDR3 region has the DNA TGTGCCAGCAGCTCGGCAGGGCGAAGCAATCAGCCCCAGCATTTT. The encoded protein is CASSSAGRSNQPQHF.

The genes are TRBV10-2 and TRBJ2-7; the match to TRBD1 covers 7 bases. The CDR3 is 15 amino acids. The ends lost 3 bases at V and 3 bases at J; junction bases unmatched: 8. Germline V gene lookup returns CDR1 WSHSY and CDR2 SAAADI. CDR3 protein: CASSDTGTEFYEQYF. CDR3 coding DNA: TGCGCCAGCAGTGACACCGGGACAGAGTTCTACGAGCAGTACTTC.

This clonotype was seen many times. The gene calls are TRBV28 and TRBJ2-5, with a possible D match to TRBD2 (5 bases). Trimming left V 6 bases short and J 5 bases short, with 16 bases between. Germline CDR1 is MDHEN and CDR2 is SYDVKM. This CDR3 comprises 14 residues. Written as DNA, the CDR3 is TGTGCCAGCAGCCCGACGAGGGTTGTGGAGACCCAGTACTTC. Residues: CASSPTRVVETQYF.